The rows below give T cell receptor beta chains drawn from one sample of a study of blood T cell repertoires in COVID-19. Only in-frame clones appear in the TCRdb table, and some are missing; sequencing was by immunoSEQ multiplex PCR. The profile shows about 150,000 clones, roughly 78% of them singletons. Sequenced: peripheral blood. The receptors come from a man older than 75 with acute or convalescent COVID-19. CDR3s include the opening cysteine and the closing phenylalanine or tryptophan. The order of the fields is D gene, J gene, V gene, CDR3 protein. D genes are given only for firm matches.

TRBD1 TRBJ1-5 TRBV27 CASSFTGTVNQPQHF
. TRBJ2-1 TRBV7-2 CASSLGASSSYNEQFF
TRBD1 TRBJ1-6 TRBV19 CASSATGNSPLHF
TRBD1 TRBJ2-5 TRBV6-5 CASSMTGARETQYF
. TRBJ2-3 TRBV6-2/TRBV6-3 CASSDGLIFSSTDTQYF
TRBD1 TRBJ1-1 TRBV7-9 CASSTDRVEAFF
. TRBJ2-3 TRBV19 CASSIWQGGTDTQYF
. TRBJ1-2 TRBV3-1/TRBV3-2 CASSQAPTGQNYGYTF
. TRBJ1-2 TRBV19 CATQMGHSSSDNYGYTF
. TRBJ1-5 TRBV28 CASSPGGSNQPQHF
. TRBJ1-3 TRBV29-1 CSVDSEPSGNTIYF
. TRBJ2-3 TRBV6-2/TRBV6-3 CASSYAGSDTQYF
. TRBJ1-6 TRBV24-1 CATSVSSGGGESSYNSPLHF
TRBD2 TRBJ2-7 TRBV5-1 CASSLSLAGASYEQYF
TRBD2 TRBJ2-3 TRBV9 CASSALAGGPTDTQYF
TRBD2 TRBJ2-1 TRBV7-3 CASSLAGGRYNEQFF
. TRBJ2-4 TRBV16 CASSPQSQGTTYNIQYF
TRBD1 TRBJ1-3 TRBV9 CASTRDRIISGNTIYF
TRBD2 TRBJ2-2 TRBV13 CASSPGWGSGGPTGELFF
. TRBJ2-5 TRBV24-1 CATSDDRSITETQYF
. TRBJ1-2 TRBV5-6 CASSLTPLEGYYGYTF
. TRBJ1-3 TRBV6-5 CASSPMVTPGNTIYF
. TRBJ1-6 TRBV6-5 CASSKGEERNSPLHF
. TRBJ2-5 TRBV3-1/TRBV3-2 CASSQAFPGVQETQYF
TRBD1 TRBJ1-4 TRBV19 CASRTPGQGREKLFF
TRBD1 TRBJ1-4 TRBV2 CASSGTGLNEKLFF
TRBD2 TRBJ2-1 TRBV6-5 CASSSLAGGVNEQFF
TRBD2 TRBJ2-3 TRBV4-1 CASSQDPGLETDTQYF
TRBD2 TRBJ2-3 TRBV24-1 CATSDPSGGVDTQYF
. TRBJ1-2 TRBV19 CASSLEKGYTF
TRBD2 TRBJ2-5 TRBV5-4 CASSQTSGGSETQYF
TRBD1 TRBJ1-2 TRBV28 CASSTDRANYGYTF
. TRBJ1-2 TRBV11-2 CASSLERGAMKSTF
. TRBJ2-3 TRBV5-1 CASAGPSTDTQYF
TRBD1 TRBJ1-2 TRBV6-5 CASTARQGVYGYTF
. TRBJ2-2 TRBV28 CASSFVQGATGELFF
. TRBJ2-7 TRBV12-3/TRBV12-4 CASSFGGREQYF
. TRBJ1-1 TRBV7-2 CASSFPPSARAEAFF
TRBD2 TRBJ2-3 TRBV3-1/TRBV3-2 CASSQDPAGADTQYF
. TRBJ1-2 TRBV29-1 CSVEESGVYGYTF
TRBD1 TRBJ1-5 TRBV6-6 CASTTGGPGQPQHF
. TRBJ1-3 TRBV7-2 CASSWGEFTGNTIYF
TRBD2 TRBJ2-1 TRBV4-3 CASSQGIAGGSPRFF
. TRBJ2-1 TRBV11-3 CASSKGGGAGNEQFF
. TRBJ2-3 TRBV13 CASSFVRVSTDTQYF